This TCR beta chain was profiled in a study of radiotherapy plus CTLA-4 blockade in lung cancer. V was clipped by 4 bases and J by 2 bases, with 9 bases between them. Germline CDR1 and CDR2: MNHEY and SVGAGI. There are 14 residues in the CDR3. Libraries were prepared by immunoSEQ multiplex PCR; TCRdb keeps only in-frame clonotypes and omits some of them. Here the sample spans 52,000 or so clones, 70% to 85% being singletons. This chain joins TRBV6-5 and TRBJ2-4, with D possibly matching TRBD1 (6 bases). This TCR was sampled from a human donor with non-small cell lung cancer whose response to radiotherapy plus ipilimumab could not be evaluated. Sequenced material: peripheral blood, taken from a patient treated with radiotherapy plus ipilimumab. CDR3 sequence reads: CASSSQGSKNIQYF. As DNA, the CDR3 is TGTGCCAGCAGTTCACAGGGCTCCAAAAACATTCAGTACTTC.